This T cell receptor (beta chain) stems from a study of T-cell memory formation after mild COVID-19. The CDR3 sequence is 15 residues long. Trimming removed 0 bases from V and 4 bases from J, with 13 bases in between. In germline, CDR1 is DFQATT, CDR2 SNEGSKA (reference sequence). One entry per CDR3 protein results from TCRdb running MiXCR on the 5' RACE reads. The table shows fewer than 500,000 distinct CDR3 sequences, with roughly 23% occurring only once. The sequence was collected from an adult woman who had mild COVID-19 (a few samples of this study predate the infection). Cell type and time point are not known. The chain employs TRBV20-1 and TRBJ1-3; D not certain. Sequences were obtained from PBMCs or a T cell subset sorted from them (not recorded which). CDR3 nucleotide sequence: TGCAGTGCTAGAGATAAGACCGGACTGGGAAACACCATATATTTT. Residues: CSARDKTGLGNTIYF.